This TCR beta chain was sequenced in a study of T-cell reconstitution after alpha-beta-depleted transplantation in children (dated by TCRdb to 2016 to 2017). General notes on the study: The study quantitatively tracked T-cell immune reconstitution after TCRalphabeta/CD19-depleted allogeneic hematopoietic cell transplantation in children using TCR repertoire profiling. The paper's findings and limits, for the study overall: The high TCRbeta diversity at day 60 in some patients was ascribed to recipient T cells and intrathymic progenitors that had survived conditioning. About two months after transplant, the apparently early recovery of alphabetaT-cell counts reportedly depended on just several hundred clones that had expanded rapidly and came from non-depleted graft cells. Over subsequent months, a decline in hyperexpanded clone frequencies was noted, and after one year, T-cell counts and TCRbeta diversity were mostly ascribed to newly produced T cells.

The germline V gene provides CDR1 MGHRA and CDR2 YSYEKL. There are 19 amino acids in the CDR3, from cysteine to phenylalanine inclusive. CDR3 DNA only is kept here, 57 bases in frame from base 1. V has 4 bases trimmed and J has 0 bases trimmed; junction bases matching no gene number 12. The method was PCR. Sequencing was performed on an Illumina HiSeq 2500. TCR libraries were prepared with molecular barcoding, using unique molecular identifiers to normalize TCRbeta repertoire quantification. TCRdb applied fastp at Q25 and MiXCR to the public reads, then kept only in-frame beta chains. Entries are consolidated by CDR3 protein sequence, retaining the most common genes and DNA. Recorded for this sample are about 580,000 distinct CDR3 sequences; 27% of them occurred a single time. The ten biggest clones cover under 45% of the sample. What the treatment or condition label conveys for this sample: allogeneic hematopoietic cell transplantation with graft depleted of TCRalphabeta T cells and CD19 B cells. The transplant recipients were children given TCRalphabeta/CD19-depleted allogeneic hematopoietic cell grafts.

This clonotype has a handful of counts. Its antigen is not yet known. Base qualities are not recorded, but no much larger clone differs from it by a single base. This TCR was recovered from a boy less than two years old with Wiskott-Aldrich syndrome, due to receive a stem cell transplant. The source material was PBMCs, sampled before TCRalphabeta/CD19-depleted stem cell transplant. The sequence links TRBV4-1 to TRBJ1-4, with 9 bases aligning to TRBD1. The DNA sequence reads TGCGCCAGCAGCCCACGTCTCGGGACAGGGACGCCAACTAATGAAAAACTGTTTTTT. Its translation reads: CASSPRLGTGTPTNEKLFF.